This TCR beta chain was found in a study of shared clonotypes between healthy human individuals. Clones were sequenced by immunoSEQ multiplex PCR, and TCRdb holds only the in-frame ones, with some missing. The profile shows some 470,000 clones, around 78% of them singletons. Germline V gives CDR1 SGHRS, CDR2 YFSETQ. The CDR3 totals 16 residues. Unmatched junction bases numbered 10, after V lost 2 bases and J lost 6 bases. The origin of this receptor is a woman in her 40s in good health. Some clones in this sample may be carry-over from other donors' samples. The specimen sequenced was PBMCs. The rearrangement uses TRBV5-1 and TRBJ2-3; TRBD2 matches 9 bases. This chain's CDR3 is CASSFSSREGYDTQYF. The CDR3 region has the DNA TGCGCCAGCAGCTTTTCTTCGCGGGAGGGGTATGATACGCAGTATTTT.